This paragraph reports one TCR beta chain. The assay was immunoSEQ multiplex PCR, and TCRdb's table has in-frame clones only and misses some. The sample lists some 250,000 clones, roughly 84% occurring once. The data originate from a study of blood T cell repertoires in COVID-19. Overall study: The cDNA or gDNA used as material had been derived from T cells, B-cell-depleted T cells, or PBMCs.

Germline values: CDR1 MNHEY, CDR2 SVGAGI. V shed 7 bases and J shed 2 bases, with 11 bases lying between them. The CDR3 extends over 14 amino acids. The sequenced sample consisted of peripheral blood. The origin of this receptor is a man between 60 and 75 years old with acute or convalescent COVID-19. J is TRBJ2-2 and V is TRBV6-5; the D gene is possibly TRBD1 (6 bases). The CDR3 protein is CASIPGHNTGELFF. As DNA, the CDR3 is TGTGCCAGCATTCCGGGACACAACACCGGGGAGCTGTTTTTT.